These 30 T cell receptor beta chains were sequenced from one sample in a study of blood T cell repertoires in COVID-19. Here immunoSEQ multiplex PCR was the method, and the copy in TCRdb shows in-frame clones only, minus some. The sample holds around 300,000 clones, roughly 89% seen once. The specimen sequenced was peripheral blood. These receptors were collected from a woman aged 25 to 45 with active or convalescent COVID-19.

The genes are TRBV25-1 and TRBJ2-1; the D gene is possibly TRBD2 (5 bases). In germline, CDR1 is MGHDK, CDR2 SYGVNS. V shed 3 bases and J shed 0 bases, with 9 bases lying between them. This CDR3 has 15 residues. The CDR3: CASSEEGSSYNEQFF. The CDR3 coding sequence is TGTGCCAGCAGTGAGGAAGGGAGCTCCTACAATGAGCAGTTCTTC.

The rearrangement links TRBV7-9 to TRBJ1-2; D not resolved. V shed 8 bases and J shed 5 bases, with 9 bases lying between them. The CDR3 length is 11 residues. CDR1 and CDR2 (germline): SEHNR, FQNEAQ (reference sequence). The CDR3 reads CASRSEYGYTF. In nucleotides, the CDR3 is TGTGCCAGCCGGAGTGAATATGGCTACACCTTC.

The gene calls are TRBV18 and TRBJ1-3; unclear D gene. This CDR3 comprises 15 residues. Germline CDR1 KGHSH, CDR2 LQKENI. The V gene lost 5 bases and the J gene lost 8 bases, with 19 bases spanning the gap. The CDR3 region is CASSRERVALHTIYF. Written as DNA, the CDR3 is TGTGCCAGCTCAAGGGAGAGGGTCGCCCTTCACACCATATATTTT.

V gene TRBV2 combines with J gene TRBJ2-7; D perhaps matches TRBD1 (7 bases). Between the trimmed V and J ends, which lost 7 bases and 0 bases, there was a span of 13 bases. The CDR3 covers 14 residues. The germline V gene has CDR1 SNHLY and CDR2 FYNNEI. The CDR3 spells CASTNQGGSYEQYF. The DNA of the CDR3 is TGTGCCAGCACCAATCAGGGGGGCTCCTACGAGCAGTACTTC.

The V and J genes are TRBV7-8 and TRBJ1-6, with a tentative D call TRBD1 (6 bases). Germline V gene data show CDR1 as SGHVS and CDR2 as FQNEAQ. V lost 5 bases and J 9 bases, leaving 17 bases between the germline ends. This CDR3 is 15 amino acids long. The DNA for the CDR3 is TGTGCCAGCAGCCAGAGGGGGACACTCTCTTCACCCCTCCACTTT. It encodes CASSQRGTLSSPLHF.

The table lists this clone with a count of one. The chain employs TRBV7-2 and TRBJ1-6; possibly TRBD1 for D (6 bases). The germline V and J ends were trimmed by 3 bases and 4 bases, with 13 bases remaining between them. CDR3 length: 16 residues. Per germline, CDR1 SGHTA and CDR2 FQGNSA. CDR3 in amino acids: CASSLVQGTYNSPLHF. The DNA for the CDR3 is TGTGCCAGCAGCTTGGTACAGGGCACGTATAATTCACCCCTCCACTTT.

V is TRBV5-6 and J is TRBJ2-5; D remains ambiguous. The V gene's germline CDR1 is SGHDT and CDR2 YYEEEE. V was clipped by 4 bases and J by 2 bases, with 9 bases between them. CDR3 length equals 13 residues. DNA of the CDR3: TGTGCCAGCAGCACGCGGTCACAAGAGACCCAGTACTTC. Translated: CASSTRSQETQYF.

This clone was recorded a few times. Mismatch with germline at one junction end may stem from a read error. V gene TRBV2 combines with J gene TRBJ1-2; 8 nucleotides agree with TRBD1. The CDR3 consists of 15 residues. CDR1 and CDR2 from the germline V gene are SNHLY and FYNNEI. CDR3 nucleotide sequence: TGTGCCAGCAGTGAAAGGGGGACAGGTATCTCCCTAGTAGACTTC. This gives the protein CASSERGTGISLVDF.

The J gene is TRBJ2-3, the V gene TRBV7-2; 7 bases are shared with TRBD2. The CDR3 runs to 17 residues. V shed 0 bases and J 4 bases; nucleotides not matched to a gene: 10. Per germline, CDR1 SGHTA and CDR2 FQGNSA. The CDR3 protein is CASSLASLGRGADTQYF. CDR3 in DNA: TGTGCCAGCAGCTTAGCGTCATTGGGTCGGGGGGCAGATACGCAGTATTTT. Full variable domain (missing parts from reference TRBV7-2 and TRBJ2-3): GAGVSQSPSNKVTEKGKDVELRCDPISGHTALYWYRQSLGQGLEFLIYFQGNSAPDKSGLPSDRFSAERTGGSVSTLTIQRTQQEDSAVYLCASSLASLGRGADTQYFGPGTRLTVL.

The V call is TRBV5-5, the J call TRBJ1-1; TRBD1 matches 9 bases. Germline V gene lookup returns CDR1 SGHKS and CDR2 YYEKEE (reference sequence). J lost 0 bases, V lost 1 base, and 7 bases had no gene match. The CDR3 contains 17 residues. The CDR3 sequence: CASSLQGRDRVNTEAFF. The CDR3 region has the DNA TGTGCCAGCAGCTTGCAGGGGAGGGACAGGGTGAACACTGAAGCTTTCTTT.

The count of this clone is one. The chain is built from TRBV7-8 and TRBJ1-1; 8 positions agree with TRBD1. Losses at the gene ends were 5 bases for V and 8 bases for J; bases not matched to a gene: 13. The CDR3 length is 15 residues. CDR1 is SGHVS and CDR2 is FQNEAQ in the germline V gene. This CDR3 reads CASSPQTGTGKEAFF. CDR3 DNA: TGTGCCAGCAGCCCCCAAACCGGGACAGGCAAGGAAGCTTTCTTT.

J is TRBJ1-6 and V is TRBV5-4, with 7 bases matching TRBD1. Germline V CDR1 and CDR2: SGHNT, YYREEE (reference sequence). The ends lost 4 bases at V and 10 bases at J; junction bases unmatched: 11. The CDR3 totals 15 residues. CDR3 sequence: CASSPRGALGSPLHF. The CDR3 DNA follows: TGTGCCAGCAGCCCCAGGGGGGCCCTAGGATCACCCCTCCACTTT.

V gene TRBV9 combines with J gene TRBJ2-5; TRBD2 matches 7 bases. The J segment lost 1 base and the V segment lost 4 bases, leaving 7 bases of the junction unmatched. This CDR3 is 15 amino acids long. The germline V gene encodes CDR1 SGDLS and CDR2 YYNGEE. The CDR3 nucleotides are TGTGCCAGCAGCACCCGGTGGGGGGGCCAAGAGACCCAGTACTTC. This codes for CASSTRWGGQETQYF.

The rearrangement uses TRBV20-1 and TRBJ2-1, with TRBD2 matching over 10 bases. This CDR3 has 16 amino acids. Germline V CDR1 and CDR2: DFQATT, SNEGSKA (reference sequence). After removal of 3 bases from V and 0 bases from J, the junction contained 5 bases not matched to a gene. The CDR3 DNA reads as TGCAGTGCTAGTTCTAGCGGGGGCCGCTCCTACAATGAGCAGTTCTTC. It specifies CSASSSGGRSYNEQFF.

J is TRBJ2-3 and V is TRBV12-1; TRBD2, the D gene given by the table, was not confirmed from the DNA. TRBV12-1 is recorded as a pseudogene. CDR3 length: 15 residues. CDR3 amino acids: CALAAGGMITDTQYF. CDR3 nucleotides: TGTGCCCTCGCCGCGGGGGGGATGATAACAGATACGCAGTATTTT.

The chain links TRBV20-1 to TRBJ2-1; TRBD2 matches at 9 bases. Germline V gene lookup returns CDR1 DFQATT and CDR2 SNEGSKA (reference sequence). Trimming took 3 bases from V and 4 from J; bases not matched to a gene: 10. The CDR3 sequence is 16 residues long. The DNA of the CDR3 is TGCAGTGCTAGTGTGCACCTAGCGGGGTCGTACAATGAGCAGTTCTTC. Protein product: CSASVHLAGSYNEQFF.

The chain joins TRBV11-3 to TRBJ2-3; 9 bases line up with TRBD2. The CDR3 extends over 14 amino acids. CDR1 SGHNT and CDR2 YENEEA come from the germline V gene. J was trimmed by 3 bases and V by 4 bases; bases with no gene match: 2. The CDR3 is CASSYSGGTDTQYF. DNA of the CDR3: TGTGCCAGCAGCTATAGCGGGGGTACAGATACGCAGTATTTT.

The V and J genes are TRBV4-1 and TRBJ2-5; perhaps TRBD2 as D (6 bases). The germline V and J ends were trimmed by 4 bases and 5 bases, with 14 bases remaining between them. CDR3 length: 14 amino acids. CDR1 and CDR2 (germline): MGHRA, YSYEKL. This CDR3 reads CASSPSPSAETQYF. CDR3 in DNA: TGCGCCAGCAGCCCCTCTCCTAGCGCGGAGACCCAGTACTTC.

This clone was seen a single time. The CDR3 region has the DNA TGTGCCAGCAGAGTTTCGTCCTCTATTGGCTACACCTTC. Its protein product is CASRVSSSIGYTF. This sequence joins TRBV12-3 or TRBV12-4 and TRBJ1-2; D is uncertain. The CDR3 is made up of 13 amino acids. The germline V and J ends were trimmed by 6 bases and 7 bases, with 15 bases remaining between them.

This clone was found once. The CDR3 nucleotides read TGTGCCAGCTCACCAATCGAATCGAGGGCCGGCTACACCTTC. Translation gives CASSPIESRAGYTF. The chain is built from TRBV18 and TRBJ1-2; no firm D call. V was clipped by 2 bases and J by 8 bases, with 15 bases between them. This CDR3 has 14 residues. Germline CDR1 is KGHSH and CDR2 is LQKENI. Full variable domain (rest looked up from reference TRBV18 and TRBJ1-2): NAGVMQNPRHLVRRRGQEARLRCSPMKGHSHVYWYRQLPEEGLKFMVYLQKENIIDESGMPKERFSAEFPKEGPSILRIQQVVRGDSAAYFCASSPIESRAGYTFGSGTRLTVV.

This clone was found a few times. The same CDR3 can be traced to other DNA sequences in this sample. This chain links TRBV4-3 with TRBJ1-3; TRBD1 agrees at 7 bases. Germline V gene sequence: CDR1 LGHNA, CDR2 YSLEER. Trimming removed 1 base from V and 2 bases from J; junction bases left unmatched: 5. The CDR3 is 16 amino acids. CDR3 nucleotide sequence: TGCGCCAGCAGCCAAGGCCCAGGGGGAACTGGAAACACCATATATTTT. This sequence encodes CASSQGPGGTGNTIYF.

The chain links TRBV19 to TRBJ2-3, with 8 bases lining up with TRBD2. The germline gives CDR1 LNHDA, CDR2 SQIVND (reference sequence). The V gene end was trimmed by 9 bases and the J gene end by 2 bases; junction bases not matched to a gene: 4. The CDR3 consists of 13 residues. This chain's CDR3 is CASSGGITDTQYF. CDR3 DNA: TGTGCCAGCTCGGGGGGGATCACAGATACGCAGTATTTT.

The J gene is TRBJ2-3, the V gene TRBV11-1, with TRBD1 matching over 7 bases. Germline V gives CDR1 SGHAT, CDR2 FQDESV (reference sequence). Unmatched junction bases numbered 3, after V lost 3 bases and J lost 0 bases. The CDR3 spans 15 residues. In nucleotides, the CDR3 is TGTGCCAGCAGCTTCCAGACAGGGAGCACAGATACGCAGTATTTT. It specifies CASSFQTGSTDTQYF.

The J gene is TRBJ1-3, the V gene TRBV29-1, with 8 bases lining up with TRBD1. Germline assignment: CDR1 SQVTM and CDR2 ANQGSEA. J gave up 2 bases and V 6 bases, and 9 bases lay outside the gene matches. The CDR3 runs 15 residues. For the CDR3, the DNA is TGCAGCGTGGCTGCACAGGGGGATGCTGGAAACACCATATATTTT. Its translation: CSVAAQGDAGNTIYF.

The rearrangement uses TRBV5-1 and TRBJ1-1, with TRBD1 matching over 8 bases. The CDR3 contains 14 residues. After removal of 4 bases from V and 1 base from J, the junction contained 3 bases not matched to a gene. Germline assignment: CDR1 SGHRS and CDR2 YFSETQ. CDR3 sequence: CASSRGTGNTEAFF. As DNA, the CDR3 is TGCGCCAGCAGCCGCGGGACAGGGAACACTGAAGCTTTCTTT.

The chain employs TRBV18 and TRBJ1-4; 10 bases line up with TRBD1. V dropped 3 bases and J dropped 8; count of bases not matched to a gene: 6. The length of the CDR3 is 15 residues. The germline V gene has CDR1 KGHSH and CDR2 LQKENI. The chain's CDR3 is CASSPRQGAQEKLFF. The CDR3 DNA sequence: TGTGCCAGCTCACCCCGACAGGGGGCTCAAGAAAAACTGTTTTTT.

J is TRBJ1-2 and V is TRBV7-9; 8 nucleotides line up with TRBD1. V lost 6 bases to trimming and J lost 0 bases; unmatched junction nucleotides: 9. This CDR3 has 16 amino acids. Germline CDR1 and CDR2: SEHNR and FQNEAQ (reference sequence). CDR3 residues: CASSRTGSGPNYGYTF. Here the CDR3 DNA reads TGTGCCAGCAGTCGGACAGGGTCGGGTCCTAACTATGGCTACACCTTC.

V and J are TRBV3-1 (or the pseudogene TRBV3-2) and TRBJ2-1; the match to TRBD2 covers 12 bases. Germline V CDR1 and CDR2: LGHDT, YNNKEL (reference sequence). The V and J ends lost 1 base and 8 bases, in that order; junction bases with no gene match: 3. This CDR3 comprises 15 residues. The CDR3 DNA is TGTGCCAGCAGCCAAGTACTAGCGGGGGGCCATGAGCAGTTCTTC. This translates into CASSQVLAGGHEQFF.

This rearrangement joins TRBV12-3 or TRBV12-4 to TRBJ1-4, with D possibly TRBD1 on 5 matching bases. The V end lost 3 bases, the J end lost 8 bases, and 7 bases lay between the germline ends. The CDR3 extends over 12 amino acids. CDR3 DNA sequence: TGTGCCAGCAGTTTGCGGGGGGAAAAACTGTTTTTT. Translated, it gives CASSLRGEKLFF.

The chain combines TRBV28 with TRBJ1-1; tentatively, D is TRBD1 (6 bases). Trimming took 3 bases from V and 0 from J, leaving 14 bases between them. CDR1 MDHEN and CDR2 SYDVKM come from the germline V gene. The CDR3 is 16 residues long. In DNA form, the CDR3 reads TGTGCCAGCAGTTTGGGGGGGGCCCCGGTGAACACTGAAGCTTTCTTT. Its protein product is CASSLGGAPVNTEAFF.